The entry below describes one T cell receptor beta chain. Germline V gene data show CDR1 as LNHDA and CDR2 as SQIVND (reference sequence). This CDR3 spans 15 amino acids. Trimming took off 6 bases at V and 6 bases at J, with 15 bases between the two ends. Profiling relied on immunoSEQ multiplex PCR, and the TCRdb table lists in-frame clones only, not all of them. The profile shows some 300,000 clones, around nine tenths of them singletons. These data originate in a study of blood T cell repertoires in COVID-19. Study at large: Italy, Spain and the United States were the sources of the convalescent and acute COVID-19 samples.

Each participant's cohort was designated according to participant-reported clinical history. The sequencing input was PBMCs or T cells enriched from blood (not recorded which). This sequence originates from a woman aged 45-60 years who had been exposed to COVID-19. The V and J genes are TRBV19 and TRBJ1-6; TRBD1 might be the D (5 bases). The CDR3 sequence: CASRRGQTLNSPLHF. The CDR3 bases are TGTGCCAGTAGGCGGGGCCAGACCCTTAATTCACCCCTCCACTTT.